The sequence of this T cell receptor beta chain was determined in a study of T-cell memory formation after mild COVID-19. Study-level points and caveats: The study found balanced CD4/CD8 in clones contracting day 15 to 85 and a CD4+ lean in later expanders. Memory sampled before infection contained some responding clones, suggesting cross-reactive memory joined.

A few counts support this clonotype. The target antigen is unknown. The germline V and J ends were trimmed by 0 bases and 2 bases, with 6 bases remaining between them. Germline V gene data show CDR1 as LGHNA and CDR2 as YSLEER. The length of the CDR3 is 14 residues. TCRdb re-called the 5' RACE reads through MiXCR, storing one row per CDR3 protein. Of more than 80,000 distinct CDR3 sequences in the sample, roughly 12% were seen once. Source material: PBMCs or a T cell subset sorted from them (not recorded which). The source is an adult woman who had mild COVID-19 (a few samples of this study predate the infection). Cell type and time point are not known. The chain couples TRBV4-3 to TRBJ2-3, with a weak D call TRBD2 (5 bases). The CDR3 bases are TGCGCCAGCAGCCAAGAAGACTACACAGATACGCAGTATTTT. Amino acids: CASSQEDYTDTQYF.